This TCR beta chain was captured by sequencing in a study of blood T cell repertoires in COVID-19 (dated by TCRdb to the early 2020s). About the study as a whole: Collaborator samples came from the United States, Italy and Spain and covered acute and convalescent phases of COVID-19. HLA class I and class II types, where available, came from metadata supplied by the sample provider rather than from assay-based typing. The samples were drawn from the first 160 participants of the ongoing ImmuneRACE study and from some 1,300 subjects provided by 6 global collaborators. Subjects who had been exposed to COVID-19, were actively infected with it, or had recovered from it provided the deeply sampled blood TCRbeta repertoires that made up the dataset. A de-identified subject ID, COVID-19 status, age in years and sex were almost always included in the sample metadata. The material from the prospective study consisted of cDNA or gDNA derived from T cells, B-cell-depleted T cells, or PBMCs. The repertoires were released in a freely available public database meant as a resource for research on the immune response to SARS-CoV-2.

This clone has only a few counts. Its antigen remains undetermined. Base qualities are not recorded, but no much larger clone differs from it by a single base. Counted from cysteine to phenylalanine, this CDR3 has 15 amino acids. The kept DNA is CDR3 alone, 45 bases in frame from the first base. The germline V gene sets CDR1 to SGHDT and CDR2 to YYEEEE. V is reduced by 0 bases and J by 2 bases, leaving a spacing of 12 bases between them. The collaborating institutions used their own protocols to collect whole blood in K2EDTA tubes. For TCRbeta analysis, collaborators shipped samples in one of three forms: frozen whole blood, isolated PBMCs, or DNA extracted from either of those sample types. The immunoSEQ Assay, a bias-controlled multiplex PCR, was used to amplify TCRbeta CDR3 regions from genomic DNA. On the study's bioinformatics: The number of nucleated cells in each sample was estimated from the amplification of reference gene primers within the assay. To quantify the absolute abundance of each unique TCRbeta CDR3 rearrangement, sequence reads were collapsed and filtered. For each sample, productive Simpson clonality was calculated as the square root of Simpson's diversity index over productive rearrangements. The source is immuneACCESS, and TCRdb retained only in-frame sequences with V and J called. Part of the clones is not carried over; for the studies checked, unresolved V genes explain less than half of this, and the remainder is unexplained. The DNA gave D and trimming, while V, J and clone size come from that table. This sample lists 95,000 or so clones; about 85% were detected once. Of the sample, roughly 25% is held by the ten largest clones.

Summary of the overall study and its limitations: How much clinical and demographic metadata was included differed by source and by participant, and the metadata was provided uncurated.

The TCR was taken from a man at least 80 years old with active or convalescent COVID-19. Recombination linked TRBV5-6 to TRBJ2-7; a confident D gene designation cannot be given. Specimen: peripheral blood. The nucleotide sequence is given as TGTGCCAGCAGCTTGGAGGCGGATTTGCCCTACGAGCAGTACTTC. Its translation is CASSLEADLPYEQYF.